This T cell receptor beta chain was sequenced for a study of shared clonotypes between healthy human individuals. Germline values: CDR1 SEHNR, CDR2 FQNEAQ (reference sequence). CDR3 length: 14 amino acids. Trimming pared 7 bases from V and 0 bases from J, leaving 10 bases between. Broader study findings: Relative to clonotypes present in all four donors, those not shared had lower generation probabilities. Genetic and exposure-history diversity was limited by the few donors. Apart from blood, nothing was sampled; tissue repertoires likely differ.

Of note for this clone: Its specificity is unknown.

Evenly divided among several immunoSEQ plates was the genomic DNA of each subset. TCRdb keeps only in-frame clones here, not all; method: immunoSEQ multiplex PCR. The repertoire holds around 2,000,000 clones, 85% to 95% seen once, with around 1.2% in the top ten. Only CD45RO-negative cells positively selected for CCR7 counted as naive CD8 cells, so terminally differentiated effector memory CD45RA+ cells were excluded. The TCR was taken from a young man in good health. What was sequenced was naive CD8+ T cells sorted from blood. The genes are TRBV7-9 and TRBJ2-1; TRBD2 might be the D (5 bases). In DNA, the CDR3 is TGTGCCAGCACCGGGGTGAGCTCCTACAATGAGCAGTTCTTC. Its translation is CASTGVSSYNEQFF.